A single sample is the source of the 21 T cell receptor beta chains below, sequenced in a study of blood T cell repertoires in COVID-19. Profiling relied on immunoSEQ multiplex PCR, and the TCRdb table lists in-frame clones only, not all of them. The sample includes approximately 31,000 clones, about 92% of them seen just once. Sequencing input: peripheral blood. These receptors all stem from a male donor with active COVID-19.

This clone was seen a single time. This chain links TRBV3-1 (or the pseudogene TRBV3-2) with TRBJ1-1; TRBD1 agrees at 7 bases. CDR3 length equals 13 residues. J gave up 3 bases and V 4 bases, and 2 bases lay outside the gene matches. CDR1 LGHDT and CDR2 YNNKEL come from the germline V gene (reference sequence). Here the CDR3 DNA reads TGTGCCAGCAGCCGTCAGGGGGACACTGAAGCTTTCTTT. It yields the protein CASSRQGDTEAFF.

This clone was observed a single time. The chain employs TRBV5-5 and TRBJ2-1; D might be TRBD2 (6 bases). The V and J ends lost 2 bases and 3 bases respectively, with 12 bases between them. The germline CDR1 and CDR2 sequences are SGHKS and YYEKEE (reference sequence). The CDR3 extends over 15 amino acids. The CDR3: CASSLSIGGYNEQFF. CDR3 nucleotides: TGTGCCAGCAGCTTAAGCATCGGGGGCTACAATGAGCAGTTCTTC.

The chain couples TRBV2 to TRBJ2-3; perhaps TRBD2 as D (6 bases). Between the trimmed V and J ends, which lost 5 bases and 0 bases, there was a span of 9 bases. CDR1 is SNHLY and CDR2 is FYNNEI in the germline V gene. The CDR3 sequence is 14 residues long. The CDR3 DNA reads TGTGCCAGCAGTTGGCGGGGAAGCACAGATACGCAGTATTTT. Its protein product is CASSWRGSTDTQYF.

Only one count was recorded for this clone. The chain carries TRBV25-1 and TRBJ1-2; 8 bases are shared with TRBD1. This CDR3 comprises 12 residues. Germline V gene lookup returns CDR1 MGHDK and CDR2 SYGVNS. V dropped 6 bases and J dropped 4; count of bases not matched to a gene: 1. The DNA of the CDR3 is TGTGCCAGCAGGACAGGGGCCTATGGCTACACCTTC. It is translated as CASRTGAYGYTF.

V usage is TRBV7-2 and J usage is TRBJ2-7; 8 bases are shared with TRBD2. Germline CDR1 and CDR2: SGHTA and FQGNSA. There are 15 residues in the CDR3. The V and J ends lost 6 bases and 0 bases, in that order; junction bases with no gene match: 7. The CDR3 region is CASSDSGGASYEQYF. The DNA of the CDR3 is TGTGCCAGCAGTGACAGCGGGGGTGCCTCCTACGAGCAGTACTTC.

CDR3 sequence: CASSFDSNTGELFF. CDR3 nucleotide sequence: TGCGCCAGCAGCTTTGACTCTAACACCGGGGAGCTGTTTTTT. J is TRBJ2-2 and V is TRBV5-1; no reliable D call. The CDR3 has 14 amino acids. Trimming took off 2 bases at V and 2 bases at J, with 7 bases between the two ends. Germline V gene data show CDR1 as SGHRS and CDR2 as YFSETQ. Together with reference TRBV5-1 and TRBJ2-2, the CDR3 gives the full variable domain: KAGVTQTPRYLIKTRGQQVTLSCSPISGHRSVSWYQQTPGQGLQFLFEYFSETQRNKGNFPGRFSGRQFSNSRSEMNVSTLELGDSALYLCASSFDSNTGELFFGEGSRLTVL.

The V gene is TRBV7-9, the J gene TRBJ1-6; 7 nucleotides agree with TRBD1. CDR3 length: 13 residues. V was pared by 5 bases and J by 10 bases, with 5 bases of the junction left unmatched. The V gene's germline CDR1 is SEHNR and CDR2 FQNEAQ (reference sequence). DNA for the CDR3: TGTGCCAGCAGCAGGACAGGACCCTCACCCCTCCACTTT. The encoded protein is CASSRTGPSPLHF.

The chain employs TRBV5-1 and TRBJ2-5; 8 positions match TRBD1. V gave up 6 bases and J gave up 4 bases; unmatched junction bases: 8. CDR1 and CDR2 (germline): SGHRS, YFSETQ. The CDR3 has 14 residues. The CDR3 loop is CASMRTGIAETQYF. The CDR3 nucleotides are TGCGCCAGCATGCGGACAGGGATAGCAGAGACCCAGTACTTC.

This clone was counted only a few times. The J gene is TRBJ1-4, the V gene TRBV7-9; TRBD1 aligns across 8 bases. Unmatched junction bases numbered 3, after V lost 0 bases and J lost 6 bases. CDR1 SEHNR and CDR2 FQNEAQ come from the germline V gene (reference sequence). The length of the CDR3 is 15 residues. The CDR3 reads CASSLAETGDEKLFF. The CDR3 nucleotides read TGTGCCAGCAGCTTAGCTGAGACAGGGGATGAAAAACTGTTTTTT.

The chain couples TRBV11-2 to TRBJ1-2, with 10 bases aligning to TRBD1. CDR1 is SGHAT and CDR2 is FQNNGV in the germline V gene. There are 14 residues in the CDR3. V shed 5 bases and J 7 bases; nucleotides not matched to a gene: 7. CDR3: CASSPTGGFAGYTF. In nucleotides, the CDR3 is TGTGCCAGCAGCCCGACAGGGGGCTTCGCTGGCTACACCTTC.

The chain combines TRBV5-1 with TRBJ1-1, with D hard to call. Germline V lookup: CDR1 SGHRS, CDR2 YFSETQ. CDR3 length: 14 amino acids. V was cut by 1 base and J by 4 bases, with 11 bases left in between. The CDR3, as DNA: TGCGCCAGCAGCTTGCGAGGGATGGGCACTGAAGCTTTCTTT. Residues: CASSLRGMGTEAFF.

The chain employs TRBV19 and TRBJ1-1; D is ambiguous. Trimming took 2 bases from V and 0 from J, leaving 7 bases between them. Germline V gene data show CDR1 as LNHDA and CDR2 as SQIVND (reference sequence). This CDR3 has 14 residues. Here the CDR3 reads CASSISQMNTEAFF. The CDR3 DNA reads TGTGCCAGTAGTATAAGTCAGATGAACACTGAAGCTTTCTTT.

The rearrangement links TRBV14 to TRBJ2-7; no clear D. CDR3 length equals 14 residues. The ends were cut back, 0 bases at V and 6 bases at J, with 12 bases in the middle. Germline CDR1 and CDR2: SGHDN and FVKESK. Here the CDR3 reads CASSQDNPPFEQYF. In DNA form, the CDR3 reads TGTGCCAGCAGCCAAGATAATCCCCCCTTCGAGCAGTACTTC.

In nucleotides, the CDR3 is TGTGCCAGTAGTAAATTCGGCAATCAGCCCCAGCATTTT. It is translated as CASSKFGNQPQHF. The chain combines TRBV19 with TRBJ1-5; the D is unclear. V lost 4 bases to trimming and J lost 2 bases, with 6 bases between them. The germline CDR1 and CDR2 sequences are LNHDA and SQIVND (reference sequence). The CDR3 consists of 13 residues.

The chain is built from TRBV6-5 and TRBJ2-7, with D maybe TRBD1 (5 bases). The CDR3 is 13 residues long. From germline, CDR1 is MNHEY and CDR2 SVGAGI. Trimming cost V 7 bases and J 4 bases, with 14 bases left between them. In DNA form, the CDR3 reads TGTGCCAGCACCTCGCAGGGTCTTTACGAGCAGTACTTC. Its translation is CASTSQGLYEQYF.

This sequence joins TRBV3-1 (or the pseudogene TRBV3-2) and TRBJ2-7; 11 bases are a match to TRBD1. The CDR3 is 16 residues long. Looked up from germline, CDR1 is LGHDT and CDR2 is YNNKEL (reference sequence). V trimming: 1 base; J trimming: 7 bases; junction bases outside the gene matches: 9. CDR3 sequence (DNA): TGTGCCAGCAGCCAAGTTATGGGGACAGGGGGTGGTGAGCAGTACTTC. Protein: CASSQVMGTGGGEQYF.

The chain links TRBV5-8 to TRBJ1-5; 9 positions match TRBD1. The CDR3 contains 16 residues. With 4 bases clipped from V and 1 base from J, the junction kept 6 bases outside the gene matches. Germline CDR1 SGHTS, CDR2 YDEGEE. The CDR3: CASSTGTGTSNQPQHF. The DNA of the CDR3 is TGTGCCAGCAGCACCGGGACAGGGACCAGCAATCAGCCCCAGCATTTT.

The genes are TRBV5-8 and TRBJ2-7; TRBD1 matches 8 bases. The CDR3 is made up of 14 amino acids. V lost 4 bases, J lost 7 bases, and 10 bases stayed unmatched. Germline V gene lookup returns CDR1 SGHTS and CDR2 YDEGEE. CDR3: CASSPWTGKREQYF. For the CDR3, the DNA is TGTGCCAGCAGCCCCTGGACAGGGAAAAGAGAGCAGTACTTC.

The chain joins TRBV18 to TRBJ2-7; 8 bases map to TRBD1. Trimming removed 3 bases from V and 4 bases from J; junction bases left unmatched: 8. The CDR3 runs to 15 residues. Germline CDR1 KGHSH, CDR2 LQKENI. CDR3 residues: CASSPYMTGAYEQYF. As DNA, the CDR3 is TGTGCCAGCTCACCCTACATGACAGGGGCTTACGAGCAGTACTTC.

This clone appeared once. The chain carries TRBV4-1 and TRBJ2-6; D is ambiguous. CDR1 and CDR2 from the germline V gene are MGHRA and YSYEKL. This CDR3 is built from 16 residues. With 4 bases removed from V and 1 base from J, the gap between germline ends came to 11 bases. The CDR3 DNA follows: TGCGCCAGCAGCCGGGCCGGCCAATCTGGGGCCAACGTCCTGACTTTC. Protein: CASSRAGQSGANVLTF.

The chain joins TRBV7-2 to TRBJ2-3; D may be TRBD2 (6 bases). The CDR3 is made up of 16 amino acids. CDR1 SGHTA and CDR2 FQGNSA come from the germline V gene. Between the trimmed V and J ends, which lost 5 bases and 6 bases, there was a span of 21 bases. CDR3 residues: CASSPPLAGTGDTQYF. DNA for the CDR3: TGTGCCAGCAGCCCCCCTCTGGCGGGGACCGGGGATACGCAGTATTTT.